Listed here are 27 T cell receptor beta chains from one sample, sequenced in a study of T cells in Graves' hyperthyroidism and ophthalmopathy. Using RNA transcripts as the source, TCR beta CDR3 regions were amplified. RT-PCR in the first round (using the HTBI primer set) targeted the TCR CDR3. TCRdb reprocessed the multiplex PCR reads via MiXCR and lists one record per CDR3 protein. Of around 700,000 distinct CDR3 sequences in the sample, around 20% were seen once. Sequenced sample: blood. The receptor set was obtained from a woman aged 50 to 65 with Graves' hyperthyroidism that later progressed to Graves' ophthalmopathy.

The gene calls are TRBV7-8 and TRBJ1-1, with D unresolved. Germline V CDR1 and CDR2: SGHVS, FQNEAQ. CDR3 length: 13 amino acids. V was shortened by 4 bases and J by 4 bases, with 10 bases between the two germline ends. The CDR3 here is CASSSGRVTEAFF. CDR3 bases: TGTGCCAGCAGCTCCGGACGGGTCACTGAAGCTTTCTTT.

Many counts were recorded for this clonotype. The chain uses TRBV18 and TRBJ1-5, with D maybe TRBD1 (5 bases). This CDR3 spans 15 amino acids. Trimming shortened V by 4 bases and J by 0 bases, and 10 bases separated the two germline ends. Germline CDR1 and CDR2: KGHSH and LQKENI. The chain's CDR3 is CASSRAGGSNQPQHF. The CDR3 nucleotides are TGTGCCAGCTCACGGGCCGGGGGTAGCAATCAGCCCCAGCATTTT.

J is TRBJ2-3 and V is TRBV19; TRBD1 aligns across 7 bases. The CDR3 extends over 16 amino acids. CDR1 is LNHDA, CDR2 SQIVND, per germline (reference sequence). The trim removed 3 bases at V and 1 base at J, leaving 7 bases unmatched. The DNA of the CDR3 is TGTGCCAGTAGTATGGCAGGGGGTGGTCGCACAGATACGCAGTATTTT. This sequence encodes CASSMAGGGRTDTQYF. The full variable domain, completed using reference TRBV19 and TRBJ2-3, is DGGITQSPKYLFRKEGQNVTLSCEQNLNHDAMYWYRQDPGQGLRLIYYSQIVNDFQKGDIAEGYSVSREKKESFPLTVTSAQKNPTAFYLCASSMAGGGRTDTQYFGPGTRLTVL.

This clonotype was recorded at least ten times. The chain joins TRBV20-1 to TRBJ1-5; 8 bases are shared with TRBD1. The CDR3 runs to 13 residues. Trimming removed 5 bases from V and 5 bases from J; junction bases left unmatched: 5. Germline V gives CDR1 DFQATT, CDR2 SNEGSKA (reference sequence). The CDR3 is CSADRGTDQPQHF. For the CDR3, the DNA is TGCAGTGCTGACAGGGGAACGGATCAGCCCCAGCATTTT.

This clonotype was recorded many times. The chain couples TRBV11-2 to TRBJ2-1; D is perhaps TRBD2 (6 bases). CDR3 length equals 19 residues. The V gene lost 7 bases and the J gene lost 0 bases, with 25 bases spanning the gap. The germline V gene has CDR1 SGHAT and CDR2 FQNNGV. The CDR3 DNA reads TGTGCCAGCACGGCCCTTAGGGCGGGGTCGCTAAGCTCCTACAATGAGCAGTTCTTC. As protein: CASTALRAGSLSSYNEQFF.

This clonotype was detected a few times. This sequence joins TRBV20-1 and TRBJ1-5; the match to TRBD1 covers 10 bases. This CDR3 spans 15 amino acids. Germline loops: CDR1 DFQATT, CDR2 SNEGSKA (reference sequence). The trim removed 6 bases at V and 1 base at J, leaving 6 bases unmatched. Here the CDR3 DNA reads TGCAGTGCACCTCAGACAGGGGGCAGCAATCAGCCCCAGCATTTT. It translates to CSAPQTGGSNQPQHF.

This chain joins TRBV19 and TRBJ2-2; TRBD1 agrees at 9 bases. This CDR3 comprises 16 residues. After removal of 6 bases from V and 5 bases from J, the junction contained 10 bases not matched to a gene. Germline loops: CDR1 LNHDA, CDR2 SQIVND (reference sequence). CDR3 coding DNA: TGTGCCAGTAGAGGCGGACAGGGGTTGGTAACCGGGGAGCTGTTTTTT. Amino acid sequence: CASRGGQGLVTGELFF.

The sample holds many counts of this clonotype. The gene calls are TRBV3-1 and TRBJ1-6; D may be TRBD1 (5 bases). CDR3 length equals 15 residues. V was pared by 4 bases and J by 5 bases, with 12 bases between. In germline, CDR1 is LGHDT, CDR2 YNNKEL (reference sequence). The CDR3 loop is CASSREGINNSPLHF. For the CDR3, the DNA is TGTGCCAGCAGCCGGGAGGGGATTAATAATTCACCCCTCCACTTT.

CDR3 sequence (DNA): TGTGCCAGCAGGAAGGGGTCCTTTCCTCAGTTCTTC. This codes for CASRKGSFPQFF. The V call is TRBV11-2, the J call TRBJ2-1; a weak D match, TRBD1 (5 bases). The germline V and J ends were trimmed by 6 bases and 13 bases, with 16 bases remaining between them. CDR3 size: 12 residues. CDR1 is SGHAT and CDR2 is FQNNGV in the germline V gene.

This clonotype came up many times. The rearrangement links TRBV20-1 to TRBJ2-1; no definite D call. This CDR3 has 13 residues. Germline V gene sequence: CDR1 DFQATT, CDR2 SNEGSKA (reference sequence). V was pared by 5 bases and J by 0 bases, with 8 bases between. CDR3 sequence (DNA): TGCAGTGCTTACAGTGACTCCTACAATGAGCAGTTCTTC. It codes for CSAYSDSYNEQFF.

The genes are TRBV4-1 and TRBJ1-5, with TRBD1 as a possible D gene (6 bases). V was trimmed by 1 base and J by 2 bases, leaving 15 bases between them. Germline V gene lookup returns CDR1 MGHRA and CDR2 YSYEKL. The CDR3 length is 17 residues. The DNA of the CDR3 is TGCGCCAGCAGCCAAGTAAGAGGCAGGGGCGGCAATCAGCCCCAGCATTTT. Amino acids: CASSQVRGRGGNQPQHF.

This clonotype was detected ten times or more. The chain is built from TRBV18 and TRBJ1-4, with D uncertain. Trimming took 0 bases from V and 0 from J, leaving 2 bases between them. The CDR3 loop spans 14 amino acids. From germline, CDR1 is KGHSH and CDR2 LQKENI. CDR3 sequence reads: CASSPPSTNEKLFF. The CDR3 region has the DNA TGTGCCAGCTCACCACCATCAACTAATGAAAAACTGTTTTTT.

This clonotype was counted ten times or more. J is TRBJ2-3 and V is TRBV5-1, with 7 nucleotides matching TRBD2. CDR1 and CDR2 from the germline V gene are SGHRS and YFSETQ. J was trimmed by 2 bases and V by 1 base; bases with no gene match: 4. There are 15 residues in the CDR3. The CDR3 spells CASSLQRGLTDTQYF. DNA of the CDR3: TGCGCCAGCAGCTTGCAGCGGGGACTCACAGATACGCAGTATTTT.

The sample holds many counts of this clonotype. The chain joins TRBV5-1 to TRBJ2-4; D remains ambiguous. The V and J ends lost 3 bases and 3 bases respectively, with 19 bases between them. Germline assignment: CDR1 SGHRS and CDR2 YFSETQ. The CDR3 sequence is 17 residues long. As DNA, the CDR3 is TGCGCCAGCAGCTATGGAAGGGATCCCCTAGTCAAAAACATTCAGTACTTC. The encoded protein is CASSYGRDPLVKNIQYF.

The chain couples TRBV6-1 to TRBJ2-7; unclear D gene. The germline V gene has CDR1 MNHNS and CDR2 SASEGT. The CDR3 consists of 13 residues. Trimming stripped 6 bases from V and 7 bases from J, with 16 bases between. The CDR3 DNA follows: TGTGCCAGCAGCCGGGCCTACCCATGGGAGCAGTACTTC. It encodes CASSRAYPWEQYF.

This clonotype was counted many times. The chain combines TRBV18 with TRBJ1-2; D is unresolved. V lost 4 bases and J lost 4, with 7 bases in between. CDR3 length equals 12 residues. Germline V gives CDR1 KGHSH, CDR2 LQKENI. The CDR3 bases are TGTGCCAGCTCACAAGCGCGCTATGGCTACACCTTC. It translates to CASSQARYGYTF.

This clonotype was observed at least ten times. V gene TRBV3-1 combines with J gene TRBJ2-3; D is perhaps TRBD2 (7 bases). Trimming took 4 bases from V and 0 from J, leaving 14 bases between them. CDR1 and CDR2 from the germline V gene are LGHDT and YNNKEL (reference sequence). The CDR3 covers 16 residues. DNA for the CDR3: TGTGCCAGCAGCCCTGGGGAGGGGGGTAGCACAGATACGCAGTATTTT. The encoded protein is CASSPGEGGSTDTQYF.

The chain uses TRBV12-3 or TRBV12-4 and TRBJ2-7, with D perhaps matching TRBD2 (5 bases). The CDR3 sequence is 14 residues long. Trimming took off 2 bases at V and 4 bases at J, with 12 bases between the two ends. The CDR3 region is CASSLRESAYEQYF. The CDR3 DNA sequence: TGTGCCAGCAGTTTAAGGGAGTCGGCTTACGAGCAGTACTTC.

This clonotype was seen a handful of times. The chain uses TRBV30 and TRBJ1-2, with a weak D call TRBD1 (5 bases). Germline V gives CDR1 GTSNPN, CDR2 SVGIG (reference sequence). The CDR3 length is 13 residues. Trimming cost V 6 bases and J 9 bases, with 20 bases left between them. CDR3 sequence reads: CACPGASGLSYTF. DNA of the CDR3: TGTGCCTGTCCTGGGGCATCGGGTTTGAGCTACACCTTC.

This clonotype was found a few times. This chain joins TRBV6-9 and TRBJ1-5; D gene unclear. Trimming cost V 0 bases and J 7 bases, with 13 bases left between them. This CDR3 spans 15 amino acids. The germline V gene encodes CDR1 MNHGY and CDR2 SVAAGI. CDR3 amino acids: CASSYSPPPLQPQHF. In DNA, the CDR3 is TGTGCCAGCAGTTATTCCCCTCCCCCCCTCCAGCCCCAGCATTTT.

This clonotype has ten or more counts. The chain links TRBV5-1 to TRBJ2-3, with 11 bases identical to TRBD2. J gave up 2 bases and V 0 bases, and 5 bases lay outside the gene matches. The germline CDR1 and CDR2 sequences are SGHRS and YFSETQ. This CDR3 is built from 17 residues. The CDR3 sequence: CASSLGLAGGATDTQYF. The CDR3 nucleotides read TGCGCCAGCAGCTTGGGCCTAGCGGGGGGCGCCACAGATACGCAGTATTTT.

There are a few counts of this clonotype. V and J are TRBV12-3 or TRBV12-4 and TRBJ2-1; 11 positions match TRBD2. The J segment lost 1 base and the V segment lost 5 bases, leaving 7 bases of the junction unmatched. The CDR3 has 17 amino acids. CDR3 sequence (DNA): TGTGCCAGCAGTCCTACTAGCGGGGGTATTTCCTACAATGAGCAGTTCTTC. Its protein product is CASSPTSGGISYNEQFF.

V gene TRBV5-4 combines with J gene TRBJ1-1, with D unresolved. This CDR3 is 11 amino acids long. Germline V gene sequence: CDR1 SGHNT, CDR2 YYREEE (reference sequence). V gave up 9 bases and J gave up 5 bases, with 11 bases separating them. Here the CDR3 DNA reads TGTGCCACCGAGATGGGAACTGAAGCTTTCTTT. Protein: CATEMGTEAFF.

The chain combines TRBV19 with TRBJ1-5; possibly TRBD1 for D (5 bases). The CDR3 runs 17 residues. Trimming pared 4 bases from V and 0 bases from J, leaving 16 bases between. The V gene's germline CDR1 is LNHDA and CDR2 SQIVND (reference sequence). CDR3 loop: CASSTSPGTYSNQPQHF. The CDR3 DNA sequence: TGTGCCAGTAGTACTAGTCCCGGGACTTATAGCAATCAGCCCCAGCATTTT.

The gene calls are TRBV12-3 or TRBV12-4 and TRBJ2-3; the D is unclear. The CDR3 runs to 14 residues. Trimming left V 2 bases short and J 2 bases short, with 8 bases between. CDR3 in amino acids: CASSLQSYTDTQYF. The CDR3 DNA is TGTGCCAGCAGTTTACAGTCCTACACAGATACGCAGTATTTT.

This clonotype was observed at least ten times. The chain joins TRBV7-3 to TRBJ2-1; 9 bases line up with TRBD1. Trimming at V came to 2 bases and at J to 7 bases, leaving 12 bases not matched to a gene. CDR1 and CDR2 from the germline V gene are SGHTA and FQGTGA. CDR3 length: 17 residues. The CDR3 here is CASSLPPGQGSRNEQFF. The CDR3 bases are TGTGCCAGCAGCTTACCCCCGGGACAGGGCTCCAGGAATGAGCAGTTCTTC.

The chain has TRBV10-3 and TRBJ1-6; no definite D call. Per germline, CDR1 ENHRY and CDR2 SYGVKD. The V and J ends lost 3 bases and 7 bases respectively, with 13 bases between them. This CDR3 contains 15 residues. In nucleotides, the CDR3 is TGTGCCATCAGTGAACCCCCGGAGGGCAATTCACCCCTCCACTTT. Translation: CAISEPPEGNSPLHF.